Listed below are T cell receptor beta chains from one sample, sequenced in a study of cytomegalovirus exposure and HLA in healthy donors. The data were produced by immunoSEQ multiplex PCR, yet TCRdb's version contains in-frame clones alone and is incomplete. The sample carries 250,000 to 350,000 clones, roughly 90% recorded once. Sequencing was carried out using PBMCs. Receptor source: a young woman in good health and CMV-seronegative. Each CDR3 is given with its conserved first and last residue. D genes are given only for firm matches. Size is omitted from some rows. Given values are once, few, many or a class for expanded clones.

d_call j_call v_call cdr3_length clone_size cdr3_aa cdr3_nt
TRBD2 TRBJ2-3 TRBV9 15 once CASSVEAGGRDTQYF TGTGCCAGCAGCGTAGAGGCGGGAGGAAGAGATACGCAGTATTTT
TRBD2 TRBJ2-7 TRBV30 17 NA CAWSDSGRCVYSYEQYF TGTGCCTGGAGCGATAGCGGGAGATGCGTTTACTCCTACGAGCAGTACTTC
NA TRBJ1-1 TRBV7-8 14 few CASSLVIASTEAFF TGTGCCAGCAGCTTAGTGATAGCTTCCACTGAAGCTTTCTTT
TRBD1 TRBJ2-3 TRBV29-1 14 once CSVDRTGGKDTQYF TGCAGCGTTGATCGGACAGGGGGCAAAGATACGCAGTATTTT
TRBD1 TRBJ1-1 TRBV30 15 NA CAWQLNRGRSTEAFF TGTGCCTGGCAGCTTAACAGGGGCCGGAGCACTGAAGCTTTCTTT
NA TRBJ2-1 TRBV25-1 12 NA CASSGPGDEQFF TGTGCCAGCAGTGGACCCGGGGATGAGCAGTTCTTC
TRBD1 TRBJ1-1 TRBV6-1 16 NA CASSEQLQGAGTEAFF TGTGCCAGCAGTGAACAGCTACAGGGGGCAGGGACTGAAGCTTTCTTT
NA TRBJ2-7 TRBV7-6 15 NA CASSLGQSDNYEQYF TGTGCCAGCAGCTTAGGACAATCCGACAACTACGAGCAGTACTTC
TRBD2 TRBJ2-1 TRBV2 16 NA CASSVNGRVESGEQFF TGTGCCAGCAGTGTAAACGGGAGGGTTGAGTCAGGTGAGCAGTTCTTC
TRBD2 TRBJ2-1 TRBV10-3 15 NA CAIEPGLAGGNEQFF TGTGCCATTGAGCCGGGACTAGCGGGAGGCAATGAGCAGTTCTTC
NA TRBJ2-7 TRBV5-1 13 NA CASSFELGDEQYF TGCGCCAGCAGCTTTGAACTGGGCGACGAGCAGTACTTC
TRBD1 TRBJ2-2 TRBV6-1 15 once CASRRDRVGTGELFF TGTGCCAGCAGAAGAGACAGGGTCGGGACCGGGGAGCTGTTTTTT
TRBD2 TRBJ2-3 TRBV28 16 NA CASSPRSSGVSDTQYF TGTGCCAGCAGTCCCCGCTCTAGCGGAGTGTCAGATACGCAGTATTTT
NA TRBJ2-7 TRBV27 13 NA CASGDRRVYEQYF TGTGCCAGCGGTGACAGAAGAGTCTACGAGCAGTACTTC
NA TRBJ1-3 TRBV2 16 NA CASSLTISGSGNTIYF TGTGCCAGCAGTCTTACAATTTCAGGGTCTGGAAACACCATATATTTT
NA TRBJ2-1 TRBV5-6 15 NA CASSFWRIRGCEQFF TGTGCCAGCAGCTTTTGGAGGATCCGAGGGTGTGAGCAGTTCTTC
NA TRBJ2-3 TRBV15 12 NA CATSGSGDTQYF TGTGCCACCAGCGGGAGTGGAGATACGCAGTATTTT
NA TRBJ2-7 TRBV28 12 NA CASSPNTNEQYF TGTGCCAGCAGTCCGAACACAAACGAGCAGTACTTC
NA TRBJ2-2 TRBV6-1 14 NA CASSQGRDTGELFF TGTGCCAGCAGTCAAGGACGGGACACCGGGGAGCTGTTTTTT
TRBD1 TRBJ2-7 TRBV4-1 17 NA CASSQDELTGQSYEQYF TGCGCCAGCAGCCAGGATGAATTGACAGGGCAATCCTACGAGCAGTACTTC